The 25 T cell receptor beta chains below all came from one sample that was sequenced in a study of human T cells and chemical hapten exposure (dated by TCRdb to about 2021). The time point label, read with the paper, signifies: patch test 2, 6 weeks after DPC sensitization. Interpreted using the paper, the treatment or condition label stands for: therapeutic diphenylcyclopropenone sensitization with weekly scalp DPC. The method was RACE. The sequencing machine was a NextSeq 500. The public sequencing data were trimmed at Q25 with fastp and processed into clonotypes with MiXCR by TCRdb, which kept only in-frame beta chains. Each entry is one CDR3 protein sequence, shown with its most common DNA and genes. This sample is represented by about 140,000 distinct CDR3 sequences; over 9.5% of them were singletons. The top ten clones comprise about 1.4% of the sample. This sample comprised whole blood, obtained in connection with sensitization to the hapten diphenylcyclopropenone (DPC). The receptor source for this set is a woman in her forties or fifties with alopecia areata. Some clones in this sample may be carry-over from other donors' samples.

This clonotype was observed a few times. V is TRBV19 and J is TRBJ2-7; no firm D call. The CDR3 length is 14 residues. The germline V gene has CDR1 LNHDA and CDR2 SQIVND (reference sequence). V lost 6 bases and J lost 6, with 18 bases in between. CDR3 sequence: CASSPNTAGGEQYF. CDR3 nucleotide sequence: TGTGCCAGTAGCCCAAACACCGCCGGTGGCGAGCAGTACTTC. Full variable domain (remainder filled in from reference TRBV19 and TRBJ2-7): DGGITQSPKYLFRKEGQNVTLSCEQNLNHDAMYWYRQDPGQGLRLIYYSQIVNDFQKGDIAEGYSVSREKKESFPLTVTSAQKNPTAFYLCASSPNTAGGEQYFGPGTRLTVT.

This chain joins TRBV6-2 or TRBV6-3 and TRBJ2-1; TRBD1 matches at 8 bases. Germline values: CDR1 MNHEY, CDR2 SVGEGT. With 6 bases clipped from V and 5 bases from J, the junction kept 12 bases outside the gene matches. The length of the CDR3 is 16 residues. The CDR3 sequence is CASRGDRYRNNNEQFF. The CDR3 DNA follows: TGTGCCAGCAGGGGGGACAGGTATCGAAACAACAATGAGCAGTTCTTC.

This clonotype was found many times. V usage is TRBV9 and J usage is TRBJ2-6, with 8 bases fitting TRBD1. Germline values: CDR1 SGDLS, CDR2 YYNGEE. The CDR3 has 15 residues. V was clipped by 6 bases and J by 2 bases; unmatched bases: 4. In DNA form, the CDR3 reads TGTGCCAGCACTCAGGGGGCGCCTGGGGCCAACGTCCTGACTTTC. Its protein product is CASTQGAPGANVLTF.

There are a few counts of this clonotype. CDR3 nucleotide sequence: TGTGCCAGCAGCCAAGGACTCCAGGGGACAGGGAAAGGAGCTTTCTTT. Its protein product is CASSQGLQGTGKGAFF. The chain joins TRBV14 to TRBJ1-1; 9 bases are shared with TRBD1. CDR1 is SGHDN, CDR2 FVKESK, per germline. The trim removed 1 base at V and 10 bases at J, leaving 13 bases unmatched. The CDR3 length is 16 residues.

This clonotype was seen ten or more times. V usage is TRBV29-1 and J usage is TRBJ2-5; D unresolved. V was cut by 7 bases and J by 5 bases, with 11 bases left in between. Germline V lookup: CDR1 SQVTM, CDR2 ANQGSEA. The CDR3 runs to 11 residues. The chain's CDR3 is CSGTVGETQYF. The DNA for the CDR3 is TGCAGCGGGACGGTAGGGGAGACCCAGTACTTC.

The chain recombines TRBV11-2 with TRBJ1-1, with D maybe TRBD1 (6 bases). The CDR3 has 14 residues. V was pared by 2 bases and J by 4 bases, with 11 bases between. Germline CDR1 is SGHAT and CDR2 is FQNNGV. In DNA, the CDR3 is TGTGCCAGCAGCTTAAAACAGGGCGGCACTGAAGCTTTCTTT. Its translation is CASSLKQGGTEAFF.

Of note for this clonotype: Germline and junction disagree at one end, which may indicate a read error. The V call is TRBV19, the J call TRBJ2-6; 8 nucleotides agree with TRBD1. Germline loops: CDR1 LNHDA, CDR2 SQIVND (reference sequence). There are 17 residues in the CDR3. CDR3 DNA: TGTGCCAGTTCTTCCAGGGGGCTCCCCTCTGGGGCCAACGTCCTGATTTTC. As protein: CASSSRGLPSGANVLIF.

The rearrangement links TRBV7-2 to TRBJ2-2, with 8 bases fitting TRBD1. CDR3 length: 14 amino acids. V was clipped by 3 bases and J by 7 bases; unmatched bases: 4. CDR1 SGHTA and CDR2 FQGNSA come from the germline V gene. CDR3 sequence (DNA): TGTGCCAGCAGCTTGCAGGGGGCGGGCGGGGAGCTGTTTTTT. It yields the protein CASSLQGAGGELFF.

This clonotype was counted only a few times. The genes are TRBV6-5 and TRBJ1-2, with no clear D. V gave up 5 bases and J gave up 5 bases, with 21 bases separating them. The CDR3 totals 16 residues. Germline CDR1 MNHEY, CDR2 SVGAGI. The CDR3 sequence: CASSPRSVSRPYGYTF. The CDR3 DNA reads TGTGCCAGCAGTCCGAGGTCCGTTTCCCGCCCGTATGGCTACACCTTC.

V usage is TRBV3-1 and J usage is TRBJ1-1; 10 bases are shared with TRBD1. CDR3 length: 14 residues. CDR1 is LGHDT, CDR2 YNNKEL, per germline (reference sequence). V was pared by 6 bases and J by 4 bases, with 5 bases of the junction left unmatched. CDR3 coding DNA: TGTGCCAGCAGTCGACAGGGGGCACTCACTGAAGCTTTCTTT. It specifies CASSRQGALTEAFF. Looking up the rest from reference TRBV3-1 and TRBJ1-1 gives the full variable domain: DTAVSQTPKYLVTQMGNDKSIKCEQNLGHDTMYWYKQDSKKFLKIMFSYNNKELIINETVPNRFSPKSPDKAHLNLHINSLELGDSAVYFCASSRQGALTEAFFGQGTRLTVV.

This clonotype was counted at least ten times. V is TRBV6-5 and J is TRBJ1-3; 7 bases are a match to TRBD1. The CDR3 contains 17 residues. Looked up from germline, CDR1 is MNHEY and CDR2 is SVGAGI. V lost 0 bases and J lost 0; bases outside the gene matches: 5. Written as DNA, the CDR3 is TGTGCCAGCAGTTACTCCGCCTGGGACAGCTCTGGAAACACCATATATTTT. It yields the protein CASSYSAWDSSGNTIYF.

This sequence joins TRBV12-3 or TRBV12-4 and TRBJ2-3; TRBD1 matches 8 bases. J lost 4 bases, V lost 5 bases, and 8 bases had no gene match. CDR3 size: 15 residues. This chain's CDR3 is CASSPLGQGSDTQYF. As DNA, the CDR3 is TGTGCCAGCAGTCCCCTTGGACAGGGCTCAGATACGCAGTATTTT.

This clonotype came up a few times. J is TRBJ2-1 and V is TRBV28; D gene unclear. Trimming took off 6 bases at V and 10 bases at J, with 13 bases between the two ends. Germline V lookup: CDR1 MDHEN, CDR2 SYDVKM. This CDR3 has 12 residues. CDR3 nucleotide sequence: TGTGCCAGCAGATCCGGGTCCCGGGAGCAGTTCTTC. Residues: CASRSGSREQFF.

This clonotype was detected a few times. The rearrangement uses TRBV5-6 and TRBJ2-1, with 13 nucleotides matching TRBD2. This CDR3 has 16 residues. Germline V gene sequence: CDR1 SGHDT, CDR2 YYEEEE. Germline trimming cut 4 bases from V and 9 bases from J; bases unmatched to any gene: 10. CDR3 DNA: TGTGCCAGCAGCCGCAGACTAGCGGGAGGCGCCGGTGAGCAGTTCTTC. Its protein is CASSRRLAGGAGEQFF.

This clonotype was picked up a small number of times. The chain is built from TRBV10-3 and TRBJ1-1; D is perhaps TRBD1 (6 bases). Per the germline V gene, CDR1 is ENHRY and CDR2 is SYGVKD. The germline V and J ends were trimmed by 3 bases and 4 bases, with 15 bases remaining between them. This CDR3 region has 15 residues. The CDR3 DNA reads TGTGCCATCAGTGATAACCACAGGGTAGGCACTGAAGCTTTCTTT. It translates to CAISDNHRVGTEAFF.

A note on this clonotype: A much larger clone lies one base from this, so it may be a read error. The CDR3 does not end in the conserved phenylalanine or tryptophan, so this is likely a read error. The chain employs TRBV29-1 and TRBJ1-2, with no clear D. With 4 bases removed from V and 4 bases from J, the gap between germline ends came to 16 bases. This CDR3 is built from 14 residues. Per germline, CDR1 SQVTM and CDR2 ANQGSEA. The CDR3 reads CSVVGRLTTYGYTS. The CDR3, as DNA: TGCAGCGTTGTCGGCAGATTGACTACCTATGGCTACACCTCC.

The chain carries TRBV3-1 and TRBJ1-2; no reliable D call. Trimming cost V 1 base and J 8 bases, with 14 bases left between them. There are 14 residues in the CDR3. Germline loops: CDR1 LGHDT, CDR2 YNNKEL (reference sequence). CDR3 in DNA: TGTGCCAGCAGCCAAGGCCATAAATCGTCCGGCTACACCTTC. Residues: CASSQGHKSSGYTF.

This clonotype was detected ten times or more. The chain uses TRBV20-1 and TRBJ2-7; D may be TRBD1 (6 bases). Deletions cut 3 bases from V and 1 base from J, with 10 bases between. This CDR3 is 13 amino acids long. The germline V gene encodes CDR1 DFQATT and CDR2 SNEGSKA (reference sequence). The CDR3 loop is CSARLQGSYEQYF. The CDR3 DNA is TGCAGTGCTAGGTTGCAGGGGTCCTACGAGCAGTACTTC.

This clonotype was seen a handful of times. The chain joins TRBV20-1 to TRBJ1-2; D unclear. V lost 6 bases and J lost 5, with 19 bases in between. Germline V gene sequence: CDR1 DFQATT, CDR2 SNEGSKA (reference sequence). This CDR3 region has 14 residues. DNA of the CDR3: TGCAGTGCCCCCCTAACCCAAGTGGGGTATGGCTACACCTTC. Translated, it gives CSAPLTQVGYGYTF.

Concerning this clonotype: One end of the junction varies from germline; a read error may be responsible. This chain connects TRBV7-7 to TRBJ2-1, with 7 bases matching TRBD1. The CDR3 has 14 residues. CDR1 SSHAT and CDR2 FNYEAQ come from the germline V gene (reference sequence). In nucleotides, the CDR3 is TGTGCTAGCAGCTTAGGGGGCCCGGACAATGAGCAGTTCTTC. Amino acids: CASSLGGPDNEQFF.

This chain joins TRBV21-1 and TRBJ1-2. TRBV21-1 is recorded as a pseudogene. This CDR3 has 14 residues. CDR3 protein: CASSFLHGCYGYTF. CDR3 nucleotides: TGTGCCAGCAGCTTCCTACACGGATGCTATGGCTACACCTTC.

This clonotype came up many times. The chain carries TRBV4-3 and TRBJ1-1; the D gene is possibly TRBD1 (5 bases). The germline V gene encodes CDR1 LGHNA and CDR2 YSLEER. The ends were cut back, 3 bases at V and 0 bases at J, with 14 bases in the middle. The CDR3 covers 16 residues. The CDR3 reads CASSQGDPDMNTEAFF. CDR3 bases: TGCGCCAGCAGCCAGGGGGACCCGGATATGAACACTGAAGCTTTCTTT.

This clonotype showed up many times. The rearrangement uses TRBV6-1 and TRBJ2-2, with a tentative D call TRBD2 (5 bases). The CDR3 is 18 residues long. Trimming shortened V by 6 bases and J by 7 bases, and 27 bases separated the two germline ends. Germline V gene data show CDR1 as MNHNS and CDR2 as SASEGT. This chain's CDR3 is CASRPPGSGGGTIGELFF. The CDR3 DNA is TGTGCCAGCAGGCCTCCAGGAAGCGGAGGCGGAACAATCGGGGAGCTGTTTTTT.

This clonotype was picked up a small number of times. CDR3 in amino acids: CASSVTSGWTGELFF. In DNA form, the CDR3 reads TGCGCCAGCAGCGTAACTAGCGGGTGGACCGGGGAGCTGTTTTTT. This chain connects TRBV5-1 to TRBJ2-2; 9 bases agree with TRBD2. The germline gives CDR1 SGHRS, CDR2 YFSETQ. The V gene end was trimmed by 4 bases and the J gene end by 5 bases; junction bases not matched to a gene: 6. The CDR3 loop spans 15 amino acids.

CDR3 in DNA: TGTGCCAGCAGCCATGAAAGCGGGTCGGTCACAGATACGCAGTATTTT. Translated, it gives CASSHESGSVTDTQYF. The rearrangement uses TRBV3-1 and TRBJ2-3; a weak D match, TRBD2 (6 bases). Between the trimmed V and J ends, which lost 3 bases and 2 bases, there was a span of 15 bases. Looked up from germline, CDR1 is LGHDT and CDR2 is YNNKEL (reference sequence). This CDR3 has 16 residues.